This is a list of T cell receptor beta chains from one sample in a study of long-term antiretroviral therapy in people with HIV. The assay was immunoSEQ multiplex PCR, and TCRdb's table has in-frame clones only and misses some. Seen here are more than 45,000 clones, around four fifths observed once, and the top ten hold around 3%. The sequencing here drew on unsorted PBMCs, taken 0.8 years after starting antiretroviral therapy. The receptors were sampled from a young woman with HIV. The CDR3 runs from the conserved cysteine through the conserved F or W. Fields, in order: J gene, D gene, clone size, V gene, CDR3 DNA, CDR3 protein. A D gene is named only where the DNA matches it firmly. Some rows mark clone size as missing; the rest say once, few, many or name a class of expanded clone.

J: TRBJ2-1; D: -; size: once; V: TRBV28; DNA: TGTGCCAGCAGTATCGGCTTAGTGGGTGAGCAGTTCTTC; CDR3: CASSIGLVGEQFF
J: TRBJ2-1; D: TRBD1; size: -; V: TRBV7-2; DNA: TGTGCCAGCAGCTTAAGGGGGGCAGGGGGCTATGAGCAGTTCTTC; CDR3: CASSLRGAGGYEQFF
J: TRBJ2-4; D: TRBD2; size: -; V: TRBV7-2; DNA: TGTGCCAGCAGCCTCGAGCGCGGGAGGGGAGGAAACATTCAGTACTTC; CDR3: CASSLERGRGGNIQYF
J: TRBJ2-1; D: TRBD2; size: -; V: TRBV9; DNA: TGTGCCAGCAGCGTAGGGGGGACTAGCGGGGGTTTCTCCTACAATGAGCAGTTCTTC; CDR3: CASSVGGTSGGFSYNEQFF
J: TRBJ2-1; D: TRBD1; size: -; V: TRBV19; DNA: TGTGCCTCCTCCGGACAGGCAAGGGGTGAGCAGTTCTTC; CDR3: CASSGQARGEQFF
J: TRBJ2-7; D: TRBD2; size: -; V: TRBV5-1; DNA: TGCGCCAGCAGCTTGGCAACTAGCGGGAGACCCTACGAGCAGTACTTC; CDR3: CASSLATSGRPYEQYF
J: TRBJ2-6; D: -; size: few; V: TRBV27; DNA: TGTGCCAGCAGTGCCAGACTAGGGGCCAACGTCCTGACTTTC; CDR3: CASSARLGANVLTF
J: TRBJ1-3; D: -; size: -; V: TRBV19; DNA: TGTGCCAGTAGTATATGGGATCGCTCTGGAAACACCATATATTTT; CDR3: CASSIWDRSGNTIYF
J: TRBJ1-2; D: TRBD1; size: -; V: TRBV28; DNA: TGTGCCAGCCACGAACAGGGGCTAAGGGGCTACACCTTC; CDR3: CASHEQGLRGYTF
J: TRBJ2-3; D: -; size: -; V: TRBV27; DNA: TGTGCCAGCAGTTTGACTGTCCCCCAGGCTACCTGGCAGACAGATACGCAGTATTTT; CDR3: CASSLTVPQATWQTDTQYF
J: TRBJ2-5; D: -; size: -; V: TRBV6-5; DNA: TGTGCCAGCAGTTACTCGGACCAAGAGACCCAGTACTTC; CDR3: CASSYSDQETQYF
J: TRBJ2-1; D: TRBD1; size: -; V: TRBV12-5; DNA: TGTGCTAGTGGGGCCGGGACAGGGACCCACAATGAGCAGTTCTTC; CDR3: CASGAGTGTHNEQFF
J: TRBJ2-1; D: TRBD1; size: -; V: TRBV5-1; DNA: TGCGCCAGCAGCCCACAGGACAGGGTCTACAATGAGCAGTTCTTC; CDR3: CASSPQDRVYNEQFF
J: TRBJ2-2; D: TRBD2; size: -; V: TRBV28; DNA: TGTGCCAGCAGTAAAATTCGCGGACTAGCGGGAAGAACCGGGGAGCTGTTTTTT; CDR3: CASSKIRGLAGRTGELFF
J: TRBJ1-5; D: -; size: -; V: TRBV4-1; DNA: TGCGCCAGCAGCCAAGATGAATGGGTTAGCAATCAGCCCCAGCATTTT; CDR3: CASSQDEWVSNQPQHF
J: TRBJ2-3; D: TRBD2; size: -; V: TRBV9; DNA: TGTGCCAGCAGCGTGCCTAGCGGGAGAAGCACAGATACGCAGTATTTT; CDR3: CASSVPSGRSTDTQYF
J: TRBJ1-1; D: -; size: -; V: TRBV11-3; DNA: TGTGCCAGCAGCTTAGAAGGGGGCACTGAAGCTTTCTTT; CDR3: CASSLEGGTEAFF
J: TRBJ1-5; D: -; size: -; V: TRBV6-1; DNA: TGTGCCAGCAGTGAATGGGAAGTTAGCAATCAGCCCCAGCATTTT; CDR3: CASSEWEVSNQPQHF
J: TRBJ2-7; D: -; size: -; V: TRBV5-4; DNA: TGTGCCAGCAGCACCTCCTACGAGCAGTACTTC; CDR3: CASSTSYEQYF
J: TRBJ1-1; D: -; size: -; V: TRBV27; DNA: TGTGCCAGCAGTTTATTTACTGGGAACACTGAAGCTTTCTTT; CDR3: CASSLFTGNTEAFF
J: TRBJ2-7; D: -; size: -; V: TRBV6-1; DNA: TGTGCCAGCAGTGAAAGGAACATCATCCCTACCTACGAGCAGTACTTC; CDR3: CASSERNIIPTYEQYF
J: TRBJ2-1; D: -; size: -; V: TRBV23-1; DNA: TGCGCCAGCAGTCCCCTCCCAAACCGGGACCGCCGGATCCCGAGCCTATACAATGAGCAGTTCTTC; CDR3: CASSPLPNRDRRIPSLYNEQFF
J: TRBJ2-1; D: -; size: -; V: TRBV4-2; DNA: TGTGCCAGCAGCCAACTTGACAGTGACAATGAGCAGTTCTTC; CDR3: CASSQLDSDNEQFF
J: TRBJ2-7; D: -; size: -; V: TRBV12-5; DNA: TGTGCTAGTGGTTTTAGGGACGAGCAGTACTTC; CDR3: CASGFRDEQYF
J: TRBJ2-5; D: TRBD1; size: -; V: TRBV5-1; DNA: TGCGCCAGCAGCTTGGAGACAGGGGGTGGAGGCCAGTACTTC; CDR3: CASSLETGGGGQYF
J: TRBJ1-1; D: -; size: -; V: TRBV28; DNA: TGTGCCAGCAGTCTCCCCGATGGGCAGGGGACTGAAGCTTTCTTT; CDR3: CASSLPDGQGTEAFF
J: TRBJ2-5; D: -; size: -; V: TRBV25-1; DNA: TGTGCCAGCAGTACTTCCAGGGCGGACCAAGAGACCCAGTACTTC; CDR3: CASSTSRADQETQYF
J: TRBJ2-6; D: -; size: -; V: TRBV14; DNA: TGTGCCAGCAGCCAAGATCAGTTTGCCTCTGGGGCCAACGTCCTGACTTTC; CDR3: CASSQDQFASGANVLTF
J: TRBJ1-2; D: -; size: few; V: TRBV25-1; DNA: TGTGCCAGCAGTGAGAGTCACTTCACCTTC; CDR3: CASSESHFTF
J: TRBJ1-5; D: -; size: -; V: TRBV11-2; DNA: TGTGCCAGCAGCCCCCCCGGGGGCAATCAGCCCCAGCATTTT; CDR3: CASSPPGGNQPQHF
J: TRBJ2-1; D: -; size: -; V: TRBV6-1; DNA: TGTGCCAGCAGGAGACAGGCGCCCTTGGGTGAGCAGTTCTTC; CDR3: CASRRQAPLGEQFF
J: TRBJ2-7; D: -; size: medium-sized; V: TRBV4-2; DNA: TGTGCCAGCAGCCAAGAAGTGGCTAGTGACTCCTACGAGCAGTACTTC; CDR3: CASSQEVASDSYEQYF
J: TRBJ2-3; D: -; size: -; V: TRBV25-1; DNA: TGTGCCACTTCGGACGGAGGATTT; CDR3: CATSDGGF
J: TRBJ2-5; D: TRBD2; size: -; V: TRBV11-2; DNA: TGTGCCAGCAGGGCCGGGACTAGCGGGAGTGTAGAGACCCAGTACTTC; CDR3: CASRAGTSGSVETQYF
J: TRBJ2-3; D: TRBD2; size: -; V: TRBV7-9; DNA: TGTGCCAGCAGCTGGCGGCTAGCGGGAGATACGCAGTATTTT; CDR3: CASSWRLAGDTQYF
J: TRBJ1-2; D: -; size: -; V: TRBV4-3; DNA: TGCGCCAGCAGCCAAGCGAGGGACGGTAACTATGGCTACACCTTC; CDR3: CASSQARDGNYGYTF
J: TRBJ1-5; D: TRBD1; size: -; V: TRBV2; DNA: TGTGCCAGCAGTCCCTCAGGGGGGGCCCGACAGCCCCAGCATTTT; CDR3: CASSPSGGARQPQHF
J: TRBJ1-2; D: TRBD1; size: large; V: TRBV27; DNA: TGTGCCAGCAGTTTATCCCCCGACAGGGAAAACTATGGCTACACCTTC; CDR3: CASSLSPDRENYGYTF
J: TRBJ2-7; D: -; size: few; V: TRBV7-9; DNA: TGTGCCAGCAGCCCCTCCAGGAACGAGCAGTACTTC; CDR3: CASSPSRNEQYF
J: TRBJ2-3; D: -; size: -; V: TRBV27; DNA: TGTGCCAGCAGGACCTTAGATACGCAGTATTTT; CDR3: CASRTLDTQYF
J: TRBJ2-1; D: -; size: -; V: TRBV21-1; DNA: TGTGCCAGCGTGGAGATGAGCTCCTACAATGAGCAGTTCTTC; CDR3: CASVEMSSYNEQFF
J: TRBJ2-6; D: TRBD1; size: -; V: TRBV7-9; DNA: TGTGCCAGCATCTCTCGGGGGACAGGGGTCTCTGGGGCCAACGTCCTGACTTTC; CDR3: CASISRGTGVSGANVLTF
J: TRBJ1-4; D: -; size: -; V: TRBV6-5; DNA: TGTGCCAGCAGTTACTCTTGGGACGGAAAGAATGAAAAACTGTTTTTT; CDR3: CASSYSWDGKNEKLFF
J: TRBJ2-7; D: -; size: -; V: TRBV7-9; DNA: TGTGCCAGCAGCCACTCCTACGAGCAGTACTTC; CDR3: CASSHSYEQYF
J: TRBJ2-3; D: -; size: -; V: TRBV5-4; DNA: TGTGCCAGCAGCCTTGGTGGTGTGCAGTATTTT; CDR3: CASSLGGVQYF
J: TRBJ2-3; D: -; size: -; V: TRBV10-3; DNA: TGTGCCATCAGCTCGGGACACGATTCCCCGGATACGCAGTATTTT; CDR3: CAISSGHDSPDTQYF
J: TRBJ2-7; D: -; size: -; V: TRBV6-5; DNA: TGTGCCAGCAGTTATACCGACTTACTAGCTCCCTACGAGCAGTACTTC; CDR3: CASSYTDLLAPYEQYF
J: TRBJ2-1; D: TRBD2; size: -; V: TRBV5-6; DNA: TGTGCCAGCAGCTTGGAACTAGCGGGAGACAATGAGCAGTTCTTC; CDR3: CASSLELAGDNEQFF
J: TRBJ2-7; D: -; size: -; V: TRBV28; DNA: TGTGCCAGCAGTTTGGGAAGAGCGACCTACGAGCAGTACTTC; CDR3: CASSLGRATYEQYF
J: TRBJ2-5; D: TRBD2; size: -; V: TRBV29-1; DNA: TGCAGCGTGGCTAGCGGGAGAATCGGGGAGACCCAGTACTTC; CDR3: CSVASGRIGETQYF
J: TRBJ2-2; D: -; size: -; V: TRBV15; DNA: TGTGCCACCAGCAGAGATTCGTCCGGGGAGCTGTTTTTT; CDR3: CATSRDSSGELFF
J: TRBJ2-1; D: -; size: -; V: TRBV6-5; DNA: TGTGCCAGCAGTTACGGACCGGCCAATGAGCAGTTCTTC; CDR3: CASSYGPANEQFF